This T cell receptor (beta chain) comes out of a study of immune evolution from preneoplasia to lung adenocarcinoma. Overall study findings and caveats: Later-stage lesions appeared to have more T cells, more diversity, less clonality. Top clone frequencies peaked in normal lung, apparently declining through invasive adenocarcinoma.

Sequencing used immunoSEQ multiplex PCR; TCRdb keeps in-frame clones, though not all of them. The sample has thousands of clones; 65% to 85% are singletons. Between about 2014 and 2018, patients underwent resection in Japan or China. Points on this clone: The antigen is not known.

The TCR sequence derives from a donor at least 70 years old with lung adenocarcinoma. The sample comprised FFPE adjacent normal lung tissue.

CDR3 sequence (DNA): TGTGCCAGCAGCTCTCCTTACGTGGCAGAAAGTAACACTGAAGCTTTCTTT. Amino acid sequence: CASSSPYVAESNTEAFF. The rearrangement links TRBV7-9 to TRBJ1-1; unclear D gene. This CDR3 has 17 residues. Per the germline V gene, CDR1 is SEHNR and CDR2 is FQNEAQ (reference sequence). Trimming removed 4 bases from V and 2 bases from J, with 20 bases in between.